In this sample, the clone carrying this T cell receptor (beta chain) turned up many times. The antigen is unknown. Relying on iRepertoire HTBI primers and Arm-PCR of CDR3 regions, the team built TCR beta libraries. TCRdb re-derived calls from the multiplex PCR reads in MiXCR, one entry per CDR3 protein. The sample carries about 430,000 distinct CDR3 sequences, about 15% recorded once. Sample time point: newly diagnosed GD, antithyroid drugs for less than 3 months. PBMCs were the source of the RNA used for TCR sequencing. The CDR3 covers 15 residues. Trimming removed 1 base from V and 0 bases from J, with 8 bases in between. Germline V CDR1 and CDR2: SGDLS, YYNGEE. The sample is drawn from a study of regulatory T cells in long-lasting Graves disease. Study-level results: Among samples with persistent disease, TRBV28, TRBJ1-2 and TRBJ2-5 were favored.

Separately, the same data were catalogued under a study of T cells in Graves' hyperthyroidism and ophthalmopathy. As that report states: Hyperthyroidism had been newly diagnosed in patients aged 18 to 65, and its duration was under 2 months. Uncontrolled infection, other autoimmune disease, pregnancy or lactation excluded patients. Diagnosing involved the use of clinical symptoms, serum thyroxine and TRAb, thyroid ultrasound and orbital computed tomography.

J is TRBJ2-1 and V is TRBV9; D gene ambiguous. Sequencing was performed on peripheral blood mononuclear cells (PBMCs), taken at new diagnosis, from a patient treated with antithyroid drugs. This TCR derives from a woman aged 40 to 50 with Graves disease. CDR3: CASSVFSSSYNEQFF. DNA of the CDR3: TGTGCCAGCAGCGTATTTTCCAGCTCCTACAATGAGCAGTTCTTC.